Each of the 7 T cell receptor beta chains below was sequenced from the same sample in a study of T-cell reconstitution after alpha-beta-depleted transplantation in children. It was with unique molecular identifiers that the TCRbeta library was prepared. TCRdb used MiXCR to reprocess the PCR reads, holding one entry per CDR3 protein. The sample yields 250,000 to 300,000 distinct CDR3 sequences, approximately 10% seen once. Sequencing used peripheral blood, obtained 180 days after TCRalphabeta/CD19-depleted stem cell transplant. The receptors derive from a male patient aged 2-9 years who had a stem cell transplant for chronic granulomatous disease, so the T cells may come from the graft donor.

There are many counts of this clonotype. The CDR3 coding sequence is TGTGCCAGTAGGGGACCCACAGATACGCAGTATTTT. Amino acids: CASRGPTDTQYF. This chain uses TRBV19 with TRBJ2-3; D could derive from TRBD1 or TRBD2 (5 bases each). Germline CDR1 LNHDA, CDR2 SQIVND (reference sequence). The CDR3 runs 12 residues. V dropped 6 bases and J dropped 2 bases, with 6 bases sitting between them.

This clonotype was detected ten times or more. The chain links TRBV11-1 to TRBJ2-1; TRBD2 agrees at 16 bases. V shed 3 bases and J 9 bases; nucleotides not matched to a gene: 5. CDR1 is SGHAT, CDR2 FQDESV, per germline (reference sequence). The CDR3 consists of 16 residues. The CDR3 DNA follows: TGTGCCAGCAGCTTGGGACTAGCGGGAGGGCCTGGTGAGCAGTTCTTC. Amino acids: CASSLGLAGGPGEQFF.

CDR3 DNA: TGTGCCAGTAGTGCCACTAGCGGGGACAATGAGCAGTTCTTC. The encoded protein is CASSATSGDNEQFF. V is TRBV19 and J is TRBJ2-1; TRBD2 aligns across 10 bases. The CDR3 contains 14 residues. Germline values: CDR1 LNHDA, CDR2 SQIVND (reference sequence). The ends lost 5 bases at V and 5 bases at J; junction bases unmatched: 3.

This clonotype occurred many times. The CDR3 is CASSPGLAEVPSTDTQYF. Here the CDR3 DNA reads TGTGCCAGCAGTCCGGGACTAGCGGAGGTCCCTAGCACAGATACGCAGTATTTT. The chain is built from TRBV28 and TRBJ2-3, with 11 nucleotides matching TRBD2. CDR1 MDHEN and CDR2 SYDVKM come from the germline V gene. There are 18 residues in the CDR3. The junction had 10 bases not matched to a gene; V was cut back by 5 bases and J by 0 bases.

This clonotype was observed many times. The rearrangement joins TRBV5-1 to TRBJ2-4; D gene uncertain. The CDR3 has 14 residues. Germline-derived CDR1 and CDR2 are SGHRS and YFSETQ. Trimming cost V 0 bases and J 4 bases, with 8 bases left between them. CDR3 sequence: CASSLANRKNIQYF. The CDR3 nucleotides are TGCGCCAGCAGCTTGGCCAACAGAAAAAACATTCAGTACTTC.

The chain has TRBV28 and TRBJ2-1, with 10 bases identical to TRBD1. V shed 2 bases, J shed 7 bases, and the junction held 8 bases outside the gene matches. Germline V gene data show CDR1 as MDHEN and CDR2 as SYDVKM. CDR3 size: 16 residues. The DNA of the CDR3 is TGTGCCAGCAGTTTAACGGCGACAGGGGGCAAGAATGAGCAGTTCTTC. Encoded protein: CASSLTATGGKNEQFF.

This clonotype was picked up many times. CDR3 sequence: CASLARTTNTGELFF. DNA for the CDR3: TGTGCCAGTTTAGCGAGAACAACGAACACCGGGGAGCTGTTTTTT. The V gene is TRBV5-6, the J gene TRBJ2-2; the D gene is possibly TRBD2 (5 bases). The V end was cut by 8 bases, the J end by 0 bases, with 14 bases between. CDR3 size: 15 residues. CDR1 SGHDT and CDR2 YYEEEE come from the germline V gene.